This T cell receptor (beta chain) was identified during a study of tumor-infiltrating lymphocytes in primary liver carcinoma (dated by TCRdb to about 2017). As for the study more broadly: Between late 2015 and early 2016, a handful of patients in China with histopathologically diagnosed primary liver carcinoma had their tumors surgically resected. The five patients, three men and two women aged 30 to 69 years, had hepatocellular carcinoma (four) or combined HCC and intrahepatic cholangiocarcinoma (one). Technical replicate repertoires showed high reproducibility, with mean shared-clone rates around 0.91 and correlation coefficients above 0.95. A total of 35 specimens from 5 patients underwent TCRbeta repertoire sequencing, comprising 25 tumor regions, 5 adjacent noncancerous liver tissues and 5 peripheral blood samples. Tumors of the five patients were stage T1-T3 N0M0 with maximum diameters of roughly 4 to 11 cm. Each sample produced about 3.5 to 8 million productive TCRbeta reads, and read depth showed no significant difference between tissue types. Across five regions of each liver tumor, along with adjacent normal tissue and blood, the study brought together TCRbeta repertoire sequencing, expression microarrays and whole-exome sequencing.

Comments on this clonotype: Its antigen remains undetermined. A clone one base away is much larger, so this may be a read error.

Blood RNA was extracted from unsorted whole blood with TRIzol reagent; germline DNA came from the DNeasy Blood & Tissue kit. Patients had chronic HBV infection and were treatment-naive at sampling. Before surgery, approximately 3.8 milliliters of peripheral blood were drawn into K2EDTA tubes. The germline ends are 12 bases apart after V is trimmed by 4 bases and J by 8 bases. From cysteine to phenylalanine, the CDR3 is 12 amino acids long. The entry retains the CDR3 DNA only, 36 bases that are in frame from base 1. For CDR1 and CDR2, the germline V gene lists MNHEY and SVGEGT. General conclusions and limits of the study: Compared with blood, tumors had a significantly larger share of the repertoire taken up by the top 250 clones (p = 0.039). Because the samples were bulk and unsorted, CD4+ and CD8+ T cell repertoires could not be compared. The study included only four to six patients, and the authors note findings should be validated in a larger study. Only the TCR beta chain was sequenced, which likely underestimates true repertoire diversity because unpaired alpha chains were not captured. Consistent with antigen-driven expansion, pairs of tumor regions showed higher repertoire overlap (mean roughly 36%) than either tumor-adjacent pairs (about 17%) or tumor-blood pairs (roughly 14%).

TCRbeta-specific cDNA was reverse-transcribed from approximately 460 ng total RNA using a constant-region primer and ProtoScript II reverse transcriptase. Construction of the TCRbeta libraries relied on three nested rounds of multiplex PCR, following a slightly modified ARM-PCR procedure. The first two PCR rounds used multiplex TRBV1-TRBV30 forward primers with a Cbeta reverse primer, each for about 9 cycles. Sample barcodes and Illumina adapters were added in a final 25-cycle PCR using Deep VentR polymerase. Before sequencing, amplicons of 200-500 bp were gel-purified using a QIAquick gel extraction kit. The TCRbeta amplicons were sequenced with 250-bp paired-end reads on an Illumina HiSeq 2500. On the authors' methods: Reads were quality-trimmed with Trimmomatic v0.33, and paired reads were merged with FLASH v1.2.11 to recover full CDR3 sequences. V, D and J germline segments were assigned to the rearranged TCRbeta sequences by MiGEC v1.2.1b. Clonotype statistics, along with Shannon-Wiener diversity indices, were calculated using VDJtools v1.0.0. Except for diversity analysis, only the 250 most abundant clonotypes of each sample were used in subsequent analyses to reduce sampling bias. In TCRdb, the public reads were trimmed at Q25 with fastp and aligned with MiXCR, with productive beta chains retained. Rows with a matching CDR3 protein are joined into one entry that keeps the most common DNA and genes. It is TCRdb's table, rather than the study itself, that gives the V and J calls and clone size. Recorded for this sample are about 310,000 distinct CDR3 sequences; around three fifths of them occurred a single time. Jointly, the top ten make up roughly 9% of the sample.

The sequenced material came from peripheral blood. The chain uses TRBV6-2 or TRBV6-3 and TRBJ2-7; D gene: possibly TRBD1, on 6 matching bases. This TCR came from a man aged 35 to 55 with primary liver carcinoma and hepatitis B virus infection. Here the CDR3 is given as CASSSQGYKQYF. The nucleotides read TGTGCCAGCAGTTCACAGGGTTACAAGCAGTACTTC.